Shown below are 29 T cell receptor beta chains from a single sample sequenced in a study of T cells in localized non-small cell lung cancer. Method: immunoSEQ multiplex PCR; TCRdb's copy keeps in-frame clones and lacks some. In the table there are thousands of clones, 75% to 90% of which are singletons. Source: PBMCs, taken before any cancer treatment. These receptors all come from a woman aged 35-75 years with stage II lung adenocarcinoma.

The chain links TRBV28 to TRBJ1-3; no definite D call. CDR3 length: 14 residues. Germline V CDR1 and CDR2: MDHEN, SYDVKM. Deletions cut 6 bases from V and 0 bases from J, with 9 bases between. The CDR3 nucleotides read TGTGCCAGCAGGGGGAGCCCCTCTGGAAACACCATATATTTT. This gives the protein CASRGSPSGNTIYF.

The genes are TRBV6-1 and TRBJ2-7; weak D call: TRBD1 (5 bases). The CDR3 length is 14 residues. Trimming removed 2 bases from V and 3 bases from J, with 11 bases in between. Germline V gene sequence: CDR1 MNHNS, CDR2 SASEGT. The CDR3 DNA reads TGTGCCAGCAGTGAACAGGGTCCCCACTACGAGCAGTACTTC. Amino acids: CASSEQGPHYEQYF.

The V gene is TRBV7-2, the J gene TRBJ2-5; 7 bases fit TRBD1. Unmatched junction bases numbered 7, after V lost 4 bases and J lost 2 bases. This CDR3 is 15 amino acids long. The germline V gene encodes CDR1 SGHTA and CDR2 FQGNSA. In nucleotides, the CDR3 is TGTGCCAGCAGCTCCTACAGGGGACAGCAAGAGACCCAGTACTTC. Protein: CASSSYRGQQETQYF. Full variable domain (remainder filled in from reference TRBV7-2 and TRBJ2-5): GAGVSQSPSNKVTEKGKDVELRCDPISGHTALYWYRQSLGQGLEFLIYFQGNSAPDKSGLPSDRFSAERTGGSVSTLTIQRTQQEDSAVYLCASSSYRGQQETQYFGPGTRLLVL.

This chain links TRBV19 with TRBJ1-4; D unresolved. The germline V and J ends were trimmed by 6 bases and 4 bases, with 9 bases remaining between them. The CDR3 contains 13 residues. Germline V lookup: CDR1 LNHDA, CDR2 SQIVND (reference sequence). CDR3 sequence (DNA): TGTGCCAGTAGCGCCGACTATAATGAAAAACTGTTTTTT. Protein sequence: CASSADYNEKLFF. Using reference TRBV19 and TRBJ1-4 for the parts outside the CDR3, the full variable domain is DGGITQSPKYLFRKEGQNVTLSCEQNLNHDAMYWYRQDPGQGLRLIYYSQIVNDFQKGDIAEGYSVSREKKESFPLTVTSAQKNPTAFYLCASSADYNEKLFFGSGTQLSVL.

The rearrangement uses TRBV5-1 and TRBJ1-2; possible D gene TRBD1, 5 bases. The V end was cut by 4 bases, the J end by 6 bases, with 13 bases between. Germline V gene data show CDR1 as SGHRS and CDR2 as YFSETQ. The CDR3 contains 13 residues. The CDR3 region has the DNA TGCGCCAGCAGCCCGACAGAGGCCCATGGCTACACCTTC. Its translation: CASSPTEAHGYTF.

This rearrangement joins TRBV6-6 to TRBJ2-3, with D uncertain. The germline CDR1 and CDR2 sequences are MNHNY and SVGAGI (reference sequence). The CDR3 has 14 residues. V was pared by 0 bases and J by 0 bases, with 4 bases between. In DNA, the CDR3 is TGTGCCAGCAGTTACTCCGGCAGCACAGATACGCAGTATTTT. Translated, it gives CASSYSGSTDTQYF.

The chain employs TRBV2 and TRBJ1-6; TRBD1 matches at 8 bases. V was clipped by 2 bases and J by 0 bases; unmatched bases: 6. The CDR3 covers 18 residues. Germline-derived CDR1 and CDR2 are SNHLY and FYNNEI. The CDR3 region is CASSEPGQGGSYNSPLHF. In nucleotides, the CDR3 is TGTGCCAGCAGTGAACCAGGACAGGGTGGCTCCTATAATTCACCCCTCCACTTT. Using reference TRBV2 and TRBJ1-6 for the parts outside the CDR3, the full variable domain is EPEVTQTPSHQVTQMGQEVILRCVPISNHLYFYWYRQILGQKVEFLVSFYNNEISEKSEIFDDQFSVERPDGSNFTLKIRSTKLEDSAMYFCASSEPGQGGSYNSPLHFGNGTRLTVT.

The genes are TRBV25-1 and TRBJ2-3; TRBD2 aligns across 7 bases. The trim removed 5 bases at V and 1 base at J, leaving 9 bases unmatched. This CDR3 has 16 amino acids. Germline CDR1 reads MGHDK; CDR2 reads SYGVNS. CDR3: CASSTILAGGTDTQYF. The CDR3 DNA reads TGTGCCAGCAGTACTATTCTTGCGGGGGGCACAGATACGCAGTATTTT.

This sequence joins TRBV27 and TRBJ1-2, with D possibly matching TRBD1 (5 bases). Per the germline V gene, CDR1 is MNHEY and CDR2 is SMNVEV (reference sequence). CDR3 size: 13 residues. V lost 2 bases and J lost 8, with 12 bases in between. The CDR3 loop is CASSLGLGLGYTF. CDR3 bases: TGTGCCAGCAGTTTAGGACTGGGGCTGGGCTACACCTTC.

The chain joins TRBV18 to TRBJ2-7, with 13 bases lining up with TRBD2. Germline CDR1 and CDR2: KGHSH and LQKENI. Losses at the gene ends were 2 bases for V and 11 bases for J; bases not matched to a gene: 6. The CDR3 contains 14 residues. The CDR3 DNA is TGTGCCAGCTCACCAACTAGCGGGAGGGCCGAAGAGTACTTC. Translating it yields CASSPTSGRAEEYF. Using reference TRBV18 and TRBJ2-7 for the parts outside the CDR3, the full variable domain is NAGVMQNPRHLVRRRGQEARLRCSPMKGHSHVYWYRQLPEEGLKFMVYLQKENIIDESGMPKERFSAEFPKEGPSILRIQQVVRGDSAAYFCASSPTSGRAEEYFGPGTRLTVT.

This clone was observed a single time. This sequence joins TRBV10-3 and TRBJ2-3; TRBD1 matches at 9 bases. This CDR3 spans 14 amino acids. Germline lookup yields CDR1 ENHRY and CDR2 SYGVKD. The V gene end was trimmed by 6 bases and the J gene end by 5 bases; junction bases not matched to a gene: 6. CDR3 coding DNA: TGTGCCATCAGCGGGGACAGGGTGAAAGATACGCAGTATTTT. Amino acids: CAISGDRVKDTQYF.

The V gene is TRBV11-3, the J gene TRBJ2-2; 7 nucleotides align to TRBD1. J lost 2 bases, V lost 0 bases, and 6 bases had no gene match. There are 17 residues in the CDR3. Per germline, CDR1 SGHNT and CDR2 YENEEA. In nucleotides, the CDR3 is TGTGCCAGCAGCTTAGATCAGGGGACAGTTAACACCGGGGAGCTGTTTTTT. The encoded protein is CASSLDQGTVNTGELFF.

The chain is built from TRBV2 and TRBJ1-6; D not resolved. This CDR3 has 12 residues. CDR1 is SNHLY and CDR2 is FYNNEI in the germline V gene. Trimming removed 7 bases from V and 12 bases from J, with 13 bases in between. As DNA, the CDR3 is TGTGCCAGCAACCTCTTGGGGTTACCCCTCCACTTT. Protein: CASNLLGLPLHF. The complete variable domain, with remaining parts taken from reference TRBV2 and TRBJ1-6, reads EPEVTQTPSHQVTQMGQEVILRCVPISNHLYFYWYRQILGQKVEFLVSFYNNEISEKSEIFDDQFSVERPDGSNFTLKIRSTKLEDSAMYFCASNLLGLPLHFGNGTRLTVT.

This rearrangement joins TRBV6-5 to TRBJ2-1, with D perhaps matching TRBD2 (6 bases). CDR1 MNHEY and CDR2 SVGAGI come from the germline V gene. The germline V and J ends were trimmed by 1 base and 8 bases, with 12 bases remaining between them. There are 14 residues in the CDR3. CDR3 sequence reads: CASSYFGRDYEQFF. The CDR3, as DNA: TGTGCCAGCAGTTACTTCGGCAGGGACTATGAGCAGTTCTTC.

This clone has a single count. The chain links TRBV5-1 to TRBJ1-3, with D unresolved. The CDR3 is 14 amino acids. Trimming removed 0 bases from V and 6 bases from J, with 10 bases in between. Germline V gives CDR1 SGHRS, CDR2 YFSETQ. CDR3 amino acids: CASSLGGSENTIYF. The DNA of the CDR3 is TGCGCCAGCAGCTTGGGGGGTTCGGAAAACACCATATATTTT.

The chain has TRBV29-1 and TRBJ1-1; TRBD1 matches at 7 bases. This CDR3 spans 14 amino acids. Germline CDR1 is SQVTM and CDR2 is ANQGSEA. The V segment lost 2 bases and the J segment 0 bases; nucleotides outside the gene matches: 3. CDR3 region: CSVERTGMNTEAFF. CDR3 in DNA: TGCAGCGTTGAAAGGACAGGAATGAACACTGAAGCTTTCTTT.

The rearrangement links TRBV7-9 to TRBJ2-3; D possibly matches TRBD1 or TRBD2 (6 bases each). CDR1 is SEHNR, CDR2 FQNEAQ, per germline (reference sequence). The CDR3 is made up of 13 amino acids. The V end was cut by 7 bases, the J end by 4 bases, with 12 bases between. The CDR3 spells CASNLRGADTQYF. As DNA, the CDR3 is TGTGCCAGCAACCTTAGGGGGGCAGATACGCAGTATTTT.

The chain links TRBV4-1 to TRBJ2-1; D unresolved. Per the germline V gene, CDR1 is MGHRA and CDR2 is YSYEKL. The V end was cut by 1 base, the J end by 8 bases, with 3 bases between. The length of the CDR3 is 11 residues. DNA for the CDR3: TGCGCCAGCAGCCAAGGTGATGAGCAGTTCTTC. Translation gives CASSQGDEQFF.

The chain joins TRBV19 to TRBJ1-5; TRBD1 agrees at 11 bases. Germline CDR1 is LNHDA and CDR2 is SQIVND (reference sequence). The CDR3 is 15 amino acids. V was pared by 6 bases and J by 4 bases, with 5 bases of the junction left unmatched. The DNA of the CDR3 is TGTGCCAGTAGAGGGGGACAGGGGGGTAATCAGCCCCAGCATTTT. Its protein is CASRGGQGGNQPQHF.

V gene TRBV2 combines with J gene TRBJ1-2; D unresolved. CDR3 length: 12 residues. V was clipped by 6 bases and J by 8 bases, with 13 bases between them. The V gene's germline CDR1 is SNHLY and CDR2 FYNNEI. The CDR3 nucleotides are TGTGCCAGCAGCCCCGGAGGGCCCGGCTACACCTTC. Amino acids: CASSPGGPGYTF.

This clone was picked up a small number of times. The rearrangement links TRBV7-9 to TRBJ2-3; D uncertain. Trimming pared 0 bases from V and 5 bases from J, leaving 12 bases between. Germline CDR1 reads SEHNR; CDR2 reads FQNEAQ (reference sequence). This CDR3 has 15 residues. The CDR3 nucleotides read TGTGCCAGCAGCTTAGCGGTTGGAAGTGGAGATACGCAGTATTTT. Its translation: CASSLAVGSGDTQYF.

The chain recombines TRBV7-9 with TRBJ2-2; either TRBD1 or TRBD2 may fit D (8 bases each). Deletions cut 2 bases from V and 5 bases from J, with 18 bases between. This CDR3 has 17 residues. Germline V gene sequence: CDR1 SEHNR, CDR2 FQNEAQ (reference sequence). The CDR3 reads CASSLRGGTGRTGELFF. The DNA of the CDR3 is TGTGCCAGCAGCTTACGCGGGGGGACAGGACGTACCGGGGAGCTGTTTTTT. Based on the CDR3 plus reference TRBV7-9 and TRBJ2-2, the full variable domain is DTGVSQNPRHKITKRGQNVTFRCDPISEHNRLYWYRQTLGQGPEFLTYFQNEAQLEKSRLLSDRFSAERPKGSFSTLEIQRTEQGDSAMYLCASSLRGGTGRTGELFFGEGSRLTVL.

The chain links TRBV4-2 to TRBJ2-1; 10 bases map to TRBD2. The ends lost 0 bases at V and 4 bases at J; junction bases unmatched: 6. The CDR3 covers 17 residues. CDR1 and CDR2 from the germline V gene are LGHNA and YNFKEQ. The CDR3 DNA sequence: TGTGCCAGCAGCCAAGAATACGGGACTAGCGAGTACAATGAGCAGTTCTTC. This encodes CASSQEYGTSEYNEQFF.

The J gene is TRBJ1-1, the V gene TRBV2; D not certain. The CDR3 is 15 residues long. Germline V gene data show CDR1 as SNHLY and CDR2 as FYNNEI. Between the trimmed V and J ends, which lost 6 bases and 8 bases, there was a span of 22 bases. The CDR3 nucleotides are TGTGCCAGCAGCGGTAGGGTTCAGAGTCCCGTCGAAGCTTTCTTT. Amino acids: CASSGRVQSPVEAFF.

The J gene is TRBJ1-5, the V gene TRBV19, with 9 positions matching TRBD1. The germline V gene encodes CDR1 LNHDA and CDR2 SQIVND (reference sequence). With V trimmed by 7 bases and J by 4 bases, 14 bases remained unmatched. The CDR3 length is 17 residues. The CDR3 reads CASNPGQGPIQNQPQHF. For the CDR3, the DNA is TGTGCCAGTAACCCGGGACAGGGCCCAATACAGAATCAGCCCCAGCATTTT.

The chain uses TRBV9 and TRBJ1-4; 9 bases map to TRBD1. Germline CDR1 SGDLS, CDR2 YYNGEE. The ends lost 4 bases at V and 4 bases at J; junction bases unmatched: 5. The CDR3 has 15 residues. CDR3 amino acids: CASSPQGAFNEKLFF. In DNA, the CDR3 is TGTGCCAGCAGCCCACAGGGGGCCTTTAATGAAAAACTGTTTTTT.

This clone was seen only once. The V and J genes are TRBV10-3 and TRBJ1-1, with D uncertain. V dropped 1 base and J dropped 8 bases, with 8 bases sitting between them. The CDR3 spans 12 residues. Germline assignment: CDR1 ENHRY and CDR2 SYGVKD. This chain's CDR3 is CAISELGKEAFF. CDR3 nucleotides: TGTGCCATCAGTGAGTTGGGGAAGGAAGCTTTCTTT.

The chain recombines TRBV10-3 with TRBJ1-2; 10 positions agree with TRBD1. The CDR3 has 19 residues. Trimming removed 3 bases from V and 0 bases from J; junction bases left unmatched: 13. Germline V lookup: CDR1 ENHRY, CDR2 SYGVKD. As DNA, the CDR3 is TGTGCCATCAGTGACGCCGGGACAGGGGCAGGGGGGGCTAACTATGGCTACACCTTC. Its protein product is CAISDAGTGAGGANYGYTF.

This clone was counted only a few times. V is TRBV7-2 and J is TRBJ2-2; D possibly corresponds to TRBD2 (6 bases). CDR3 size: 14 residues. From germline, CDR1 is SGHTA and CDR2 FQGNSA. With 5 bases removed from V and 5 bases from J, the gap between germline ends came to 12 bases. CDR3 DNA sequence: TGTGCCAGCAGCCCCCTGACTAGGACCGGGGAGCTGTTTTTT. Translating it yields CASSPLTRTGELFF.